What follows describes a single T cell receptor beta chain. Profiling relied on immunoSEQ multiplex PCR, and the TCRdb table lists in-frame clones only, not all of them. The table lists around 250,000 clones, roughly 85% of them singletons, with approximately 3% in the top ten. This entry comes from a study of blood T cell repertoires in COVID-19. Study summary: T cells, B-cell-depleted T cells, or PBMCs provided the cDNA or gDNA that served as material.

The CDR3 is made up of 14 amino acids. Sequencing was done on a sample of peripheral blood. The chain employs TRBV21-1 and TRBJ2-5; no check of the table's D call, TRBD1, against the DNA was made. TRBV21-1 is assigned pseudogene status. The sequence was collected from a woman in her thirties with active or convalescent COVID-19. The chain's CDR3 is CASKKDRVQETQYF. CDR3 nucleotide sequence: TGTGCCAGCAAGAAAGACAGGGTTCAAGAGACCCAGTACTTC.